This is a list of T cell receptor beta chains from one sample in a study of T cell repertoires and leukemia-associated antigens. TCRdb reprocessed the 5' RACE reads with MiXCR, giving one entry per CDR3 protein. This table has some 12,000 distinct CDR3 sequences, approximately 39% appearing once. Their recognized antigens are unknown. What was sequenced was CD3+ T cells sorted from blood and cultured. Source of these receptors: a female donor in good health. The CDR3 runs from the conserved cysteine through the conserved F or W. A D gene is named only where the DNA matches it firmly. Clone size is shown for a subset of rows, as once, few, many or a class of expanded clone.

j_call: TRBJ2-4; clone_size: .; d_call: TRBD2; v_call: TRBV20-1; cdr3_aa: CSARSVTSGDGNIQYF; cdr3_nt: TGCAGTGCTAGATCCGTAACTAGCGGAGATGGGAACATCCAGTACTTC
j_call: TRBJ2-5; clone_size: .; d_call: .; v_call: TRBV15; cdr3_aa: CATSRDQGTQETQYF; cdr3_nt: TGTGCCACCAGCAGAGATCAGGGGACCCAAGAGACCCAGTACTTC
j_call: TRBJ1-1; clone_size: many; d_call: .; v_call: TRBV6-6; cdr3_aa: CASSRPGNTEAFF; cdr3_nt: TGTGCCAGCAGTCGGCCAGGGAACACTGAAGCTTTCTTT
j_call: TRBJ2-1; clone_size: .; d_call: .; v_call: TRBV5-1; cdr3_aa: CASRQTGALANEQFF; cdr3_nt: TGCGCCAGCAGACAAACGGGAGCTCTGGCCAATGAGCAGTTCTTC
j_call: TRBJ2-7; clone_size: many; d_call: TRBD1; v_call: TRBV5-1; cdr3_aa: CASSSAGTGSLVQYF; cdr3_nt: TGCGCCAGCAGCTCGGCCGGGACAGGGTCCTTGGTGCAGTACTTC
j_call: TRBJ2-7; clone_size: .; d_call: TRBD1; v_call: TRBV7-6; cdr3_aa: CASSSNRGLINEQYF; cdr3_nt: TGTGCCAGCAGCTCGAACAGGGGCCTAATCAACGAGCAGTACTTC
j_call: TRBJ2-7; clone_size: .; d_call: TRBD1; v_call: TRBV20-1; cdr3_aa: CSARTGGFYEQYF; cdr3_nt: TGCAGTGCTAGAACAGGGGGTTTCTACGAGCAGTACTTC
j_call: TRBJ2-7; clone_size: .; d_call: TRBD2; v_call: TRBV11-2; cdr3_aa: CASSLALAGVHEQYF; cdr3_nt: TGTGCCAGCAGCTTAGCCCTAGCGGGAGTTCACGAGCAGTACTTC
j_call: TRBJ2-5; clone_size: few; d_call: .; v_call: TRBV15; cdr3_aa: CATSRDQGLKTQYF; cdr3_nt: TGTGCCACCAGCAGAGATCAAGGGTTGAAGACCCAGTACTTC
j_call: TRBJ2-3; clone_size: .; d_call: .; v_call: TRBV20-1; cdr3_aa: CRASLAGNTDAQYF; cdr3_nt: TGCAGGGCTTCGCTGGCAGGCAACACAGATGCGCAGTATTTT
j_call: TRBJ1-1; clone_size: .; d_call: TRBD1; v_call: TRBV24-1; cdr3_aa: CATRDRANTEAFF; cdr3_nt: TGTGCCACCAGGGACAGGGCCAACACTGAAGCTTTCTTT
j_call: TRBJ2-3; clone_size: many; d_call: TRBD2; v_call: TRBV20-1; cdr3_aa: CSARVAGGADTQYF; cdr3_nt: TGCAGTGCTAGAGTAGCGGGAGGAGCAGATACGCAGTATTTT
j_call: TRBJ1-1; clone_size: .; d_call: .; v_call: TRBV28; cdr3_aa: CASTPIGRGTEAFF; cdr3_nt: TGTGCCAGCACCCCGATAGGCAGAGGCACTGAAGCTTTCTTT
j_call: TRBJ1-3; clone_size: few; d_call: .; v_call: TRBV5-5; cdr3_aa: CASSVQGFSGNTIYF; cdr3_nt: TGTGCCAGCAGCGTACAAGGGTTCTCTGGAAACACCATATATTTT
j_call: TRBJ2-1; clone_size: .; d_call: TRBD1; v_call: TRBV5-1; cdr3_aa: CASNPDRVDYNEQFF; cdr3_nt: TGCGCCAGCAACCCGGACAGGGTCGACTACAATGAGCAGTTCTTC
j_call: TRBJ2-3; clone_size: .; d_call: TRBD2; v_call: TRBV6-1; cdr3_aa: CASSGVSGSGTDTQYF; cdr3_nt: TGTGCCAGCAGTGGAGTTAGCGGGAGCGGCACGGATACGCAGTATTTT
j_call: TRBJ1-1; clone_size: medium-sized; d_call: .; v_call: TRBV9; cdr3_aa: CASAGANTEAFF; cdr3_nt: TGTGCCAGCGCGGGTGCAAACACTGAAGCTTTCTTT
j_call: TRBJ1-3; clone_size: .; d_call: .; v_call: TRBV11-3; cdr3_aa: CAGSLGYGATLGKTIYF; cdr3_nt: TGTGCCGGCAGCTTAGGCTACGGGGCCACACTTGGAAAAACCATATATTTT
j_call: TRBJ2-5; clone_size: .; d_call: TRBD2; v_call: TRBV28; cdr3_aa: CASSFPSGRKTQYF; cdr3_nt: TGTGCCAGCAGTTTCCCTAGCGGGCGAAAGACCCAGTACTTC
j_call: TRBJ2-1; clone_size: many; d_call: .; v_call: TRBV18; cdr3_aa: CASSVRRDYNEQFF; cdr3_nt: TGTGCCAGCTCAGTCCGCCGGGACTACAATGAGCAGTTCTTC
j_call: TRBJ2-5; clone_size: .; d_call: .; v_call: TRBV24-1; cdr3_aa: CATSDFRGSETQYF; cdr3_nt: TGTGCCACCAGTGATTTTAGGGGATCTGAGACCCAGTACTTC
j_call: TRBJ2-3; clone_size: many; d_call: TRBD2; v_call: TRBV5-1; cdr3_aa: CASSSLPGGGTDTQYF; cdr3_nt: TGCGCCAGCAGCTCGCTCCCGGGAGGGGGCACAGATACGCAGTATTTT
j_call: TRBJ2-2; clone_size: .; d_call: .; v_call: TRBV20-1; cdr3_aa: CSAPGPSGLESGELFF; cdr3_nt: TGCAGTGCCCCCGGACCCAGCGGGTTAGAGTCCGGGGAGCTGTTTTTT
j_call: TRBJ2-1; clone_size: .; d_call: TRBD1; v_call: TRBV3-1; cdr3_aa: CASSQGTGGNYNEQFF; cdr3_nt: TGTGCCAGCAGCCAAGGGACAGGGGGGAACTACAATGAGCAGTTCTTC
j_call: TRBJ2-7; clone_size: many; d_call: TRBD1; v_call: TRBV7-9; cdr3_aa: CASSFQGARDEQYF; cdr3_nt: TGTGCCAGCAGCTTCCAGGGGGCGAGAGACGAGCAGTACTTC
j_call: TRBJ2-1; clone_size: .; d_call: TRBD2; v_call: TRBV20-1; cdr3_aa: CSATGLAENMEQFF; cdr3_nt: TGCAGCGCCACGGGACTAGCGGAAAATATGGAGCAGTTCTTC
j_call: TRBJ2-1; clone_size: many; d_call: .; v_call: TRBV4-2; cdr3_aa: CASSQAGDRLAQGQFF; cdr3_nt: TGTGCCAGCAGCCAAGCAGGGGATAGGTTGGCACAGGGGCAGTTCTTC
j_call: TRBJ2-4; clone_size: few; d_call: TRBD1; v_call: TRBV5-6; cdr3_aa: CASSLAGGQGYF; cdr3_nt: TGTGCCAGCAGCTTGGCAGGGGGACAGGGTTACTTC
j_call: TRBJ1-2; clone_size: .; d_call: TRBD1; v_call: TRBV20-1; cdr3_aa: CSARRRSRSGRQGMWGYTF; cdr3_nt: TGCAGTGCTAGACGGCGTTCTCGCTCGGGTCGACAGGGAATGTGGGGCTACACCTTC
j_call: TRBJ2-4; clone_size: once; d_call: TRBD2; v_call: TRBV19; cdr3_aa: CASSGPGGAKNIQYF; cdr3_nt: TGTGCCAGTAGTGGACCCGGGGGGGCCAAAAACATTCAGTACTTC
j_call: TRBJ2-7; clone_size: .; d_call: TRBD1; v_call: TRBV11-2; cdr3_aa: CASSFDRVRVEQYF; cdr3_nt: TGTGCCAGCAGCTTCGACAGGGTTAGGGTCGAGCAGTACTTC
j_call: TRBJ2-7; clone_size: many; d_call: TRBD2; v_call: TRBV27; cdr3_aa: CASSTRTSGNEQYF; cdr3_nt: TGTGCCAGCAGTACCCGGACTAGCGGGAACGAGCAGTACTTC
j_call: TRBJ2-1; clone_size: medium-sized; d_call: TRBD2; v_call: TRBV7-9; cdr3_aa: CASSLAIGTSGRHYNEQFF; cdr3_nt: TGTGCCAGCAGCTTAGCTATCGGGACTAGCGGGAGGCACTACAATGAGCAGTTCTTC
j_call: TRBJ2-1; clone_size: many; d_call: .; v_call: TRBV2; cdr3_aa: CASRTTSNEQFF; cdr3_nt: TGTGCCAGCAGAACCACTTCGAATGAGCAGTTCTTC
j_call: TRBJ2-1; clone_size: .; d_call: TRBD2; v_call: TRBV7-2; cdr3_aa: CASSWTSGVENEQFF; cdr3_nt: TGTGCCAGCAGCTGGACTAGCGGGGTGGAAAATGAGCAGTTCTTC
j_call: TRBJ2-2; clone_size: many; d_call: .; v_call: TRBV12-3/TRBV12-4; cdr3_aa: CASRPTAGELFF; cdr3_nt: TGTGCCAGCAGGCCGACTGCGGGGGAGCTGTTTTTT
j_call: TRBJ2-1; clone_size: few; d_call: .; v_call: TRBV7-9; cdr3_aa: CASSLRDDEQFF; cdr3_nt: TGTGCCAGCAGCTTGAGGGATGATGAGCAGTTCTTC
j_call: TRBJ2-3; clone_size: .; d_call: TRBD2; v_call: TRBV7-2; cdr3_aa: CASSLGLAGEDTQYF; cdr3_nt: TGTGCCAGCAGCTTAGGTCTAGCGGGAGAAGATACGCAGTATTTT
j_call: TRBJ2-2; clone_size: .; d_call: TRBD2; v_call: TRBV6-5; cdr3_aa: CASSYLGLAGVGELFF; cdr3_nt: TGTGCCAGCAGTTACCTGGGACTAGCGGGAGTCGGGGAGCTGTTTTTT
j_call: TRBJ2-3; clone_size: few; d_call: .; v_call: TRBV7-2; cdr3_aa: CASSFQGVVVTDTQYF; cdr3_nt: TGTGCCAGCAGCTTCCAGGGTGTTGTGGTGACAGATACGCAGTATTTT
j_call: TRBJ2-7; clone_size: many; d_call: TRBD1; v_call: TRBV5-6; cdr3_aa: CASSTPGQGSYEQYF; cdr3_nt: TGTGCCAGCAGCACTCCGGGACAGGGGTCCTACGAGCAGTACTTC
j_call: TRBJ1-6; clone_size: medium-sized; d_call: .; v_call: TRBV21-1; cdr3_aa: CASSNRDNSPLHF; cdr3_nt: TGTGCCAGCAGCAACCGGGACAATTCACCCCTCCACTTT
j_call: TRBJ2-7; clone_size: few; d_call: TRBD2; v_call: TRBV5-1; cdr3_aa: CASSLVGGLANYEQYF; cdr3_nt: TGCGCCAGCAGCTTGGTTGGCGGACTAGCCAACTACGAGCAGTACTTC
j_call: TRBJ2-2; clone_size: many; d_call: .; v_call: TRBV7-7; cdr3_aa: CASSPRGAGELFF; cdr3_nt: TGTGCTAGCAGCCCACGAGGGGCCGGGGAGCTGTTTTTT
j_call: TRBJ2-7; clone_size: many; d_call: .; v_call: TRBV5-1; cdr3_aa: CASSLGRANEQYF; cdr3_nt: TGCGCCAGCAGCTTGGGTAGGGCCAACGAGCAGTACTTC
j_call: TRBJ2-1; clone_size: .; d_call: .; v_call: TRBV20-1; cdr3_aa: CSASDAGSGGEQFF; cdr3_nt: TGCAGTGCTAGTGATGCTGGTAGCGGAGGTGAGCAGTTCTTC
j_call: TRBJ2-7; clone_size: .; d_call: .; v_call: TRBV5-1; cdr3_aa: CASSLEDRSYEQYF; cdr3_nt: TGCGCCAGCAGCTTGGAAGACAGATCCTACGAGCAGTACTTC
j_call: TRBJ2-4; clone_size: .; d_call: .; v_call: TRBV3-1; cdr3_aa: CASSQGGKMANIQYF; cdr3_nt: TGTGCCAGCAGCCAAGGCGGGAAGATGGCGAACATTCAGTACTTC
j_call: TRBJ2-7; clone_size: many; d_call: .; v_call: TRBV21-1; cdr3_aa: CASSKVPSALPYEQYF; cdr3_nt: TGTGCCAGCAGCAAAGTTCCTAGCGCCCTCCCCTACGAGCAGTACTTC
j_call: TRBJ1-2; clone_size: .; d_call: TRBD1; v_call: TRBV7-2; cdr3_aa: CASSLASQPGGGGYTF; cdr3_nt: TGTGCCAGCAGCTTAGCGTCCCAGCCAGGGGGCGGTGGCTACACCTTC
j_call: TRBJ1-1; clone_size: .; d_call: .; v_call: TRBV20-1; cdr3_aa: CRMGRTNTEAFF; cdr3_nt: TGCAGGATGGGACGGACGAACACTGAAGCTTTCTTT
j_call: TRBJ1-1; clone_size: many; d_call: .; v_call: TRBV15; cdr3_aa: CATSRDENTEAFF; cdr3_nt: TGTGCCACCAGCAGAGACGAGAACACTGAAGCTTTCTTT
j_call: TRBJ2-7; clone_size: .; d_call: .; v_call: TRBV24-1; cdr3_aa: CATSEAGAYEQYF; cdr3_nt: TGTGCCACCAGTGAAGCAGGGGCCTACGAGCAGTACTTC
j_call: TRBJ1-6; clone_size: many; d_call: .; v_call: TRBV2; cdr3_aa: CASSERGLFASPLHF; cdr3_nt: TGTGCCAGCAGTGAGAGGGGCCTATTCGCCTCACCCCTCCACTTT
j_call: TRBJ2-5; clone_size: .; d_call: .; v_call: TRBV5-4; cdr3_aa: CASGLTGTLRETQYF; cdr3_nt: TGTGCCAGCGGCTTAACCGGGACTCTTAGAGAGACCCAGTACTTC
j_call: TRBJ1-4; clone_size: many; d_call: TRBD1; v_call: TRBV27; cdr3_aa: CASSLSGGVEKLFF; cdr3_nt: TGTGCCAGCAGCCTCTCAGGGGGCGTTGAAAAACTGTTTTTT
j_call: TRBJ2-4; clone_size: once; d_call: .; v_call: TRBV20-1; cdr3_aa: CSARAALLGRNLQYF; cdr3_nt: TGCAGTGCTAGAGCCGCATTACTAGGCAGAAACCTTCAGTACTTC
j_call: TRBJ2-5; clone_size: few; d_call: .; v_call: TRBV6-5; cdr3_aa: CASSSIGKQGNQETQYF; cdr3_nt: TGTGCCAGCAGTTCGATCGGAAAACAGGGAAACCAAGAGACCCAGTACTTC